The clone carrying this T cell receptor (beta chain) was seen a single time. These data are taken from a study of T cell responses to AZD1222 COVID-19 vaccine. Trimming took off 1 base at V and 6 bases at J, with 4 bases between the two ends. CDR1 is LNHDA and CDR2 is SQIVND in the germline V gene (reference sequence). This CDR3 region has 12 residues. Generated by immunoSEQ multiplex PCR, the TCRdb table keeps only in-frame clones and is missing some. This table has about 130,000 clones, 90% appearing once. Sample: peripheral blood, taken on day 0 of MenACWY control vaccination. The clonotype originates from an adult in good health. The chain links TRBV19 to TRBJ2-1; D remains ambiguous. CDR3 coding DNA: TGTGCCAGTAGTATAGGAATCAATGAGCAGTTCTTC. It is translated as CASSIGINEQFF.